These 19 T cell receptor beta chains came from one sample sequenced in a study of shared clonotypes between healthy human individuals (dated by TCRdb to about 2020). The receptor library was made with the immunoSEQ multiplex PCR assay. What TCRdb holds here is the immuneACCESS table cut down to in-frame rearrangements. Part of the clones is not present; checked against another copy, under half of the missing clones reflect an unresolved V gene, and the others are unexplained. Recorded for this sample are fewer than 1.6 million clones; just under 99% of them occurred a single time. The ten largest clonotypes hold about 0.34% of the sample. The sample consisted of naive CD4+ T cells sorted from blood. The sample's cell subset or site label is to be understood as: CD45RA+ positively selected. Source of these receptors: a man aged 30-40 years in good health.

V usage is TRBV21-1 and J usage is TRBJ2-1; the table assigns TRBD2, which was not confirmed against the DNA. TRBV21-1 is a pseudogene segment. The CDR3 covers 17 residues. CDR3 amino acids: CASSPTSGSQTDNEQFF. CDR3 nucleotide sequence: TGTGCCAGCAGCCCGACTAGCGGGAGTCAGACTGACAATGAGCAGTTCTTC.

This chain links TRBV7-9 with TRBJ2-1, with 7 bases matching TRBD1. CDR1 SEHNR and CDR2 FQNEAQ come from the germline V gene (reference sequence). This CDR3 has 13 residues. V dropped 2 bases and J dropped 5; count of bases not matched to a gene: 0. The CDR3 loop reads CASSLTGDNEQFF. CDR3 sequence (DNA): TGTGCCAGCAGCTTAACAGGGGACAATGAGCAGTTCTTC. Together with reference TRBV7-9 and TRBJ2-1, the CDR3 gives the full variable domain: DTGVSQNPRHKITKRGQNVTFRCDPISEHNRLYWYRQTLGQGPEFLTYFQNEAQLEKSRLLSDRFSAERPKGSFSTLEIQRTEQGDSAMYLCASSLTGDNEQFFGPGTRLTVL.

The CDR3, as DNA: TGTGCCAGCAGCTTCGGGGACAGGGGGTCGGGGCCCCAGCATTTT. This encodes CASSFGDRGSGPQHF. The chain links TRBV28 to TRBJ1-5; 11 bases agree with TRBD1. This CDR3 is 15 amino acids long. The germline CDR1 and CDR2 sequences are MDHEN and SYDVKM. Trimming took 6 bases from V and 9 from J; bases not matched to a gene: 10.

CDR3 region: CASSLEREPYNEQFF. The CDR3 nucleotides read TGTGCCAGCAGCTTGGAGCGGGAGCCCTACAATGAGCAGTTCTTC. The rearrangement uses TRBV5-4 and TRBJ2-1; 8 bases agree with TRBD2. J lost 2 bases, V lost 0 bases, and 1 base had no gene match. The CDR3 has 15 amino acids. Germline V gene data show CDR1 as SGHNT and CDR2 as YYREEE (reference sequence).

The chain employs TRBV5-4 and TRBJ2-3; the D is unclear. This CDR3 is built from 15 residues. The V gene lost 0 bases and the J gene lost 1 base, with 9 bases spanning the gap. Germline V gene data show CDR1 as SGHNT and CDR2 as YYREEE (reference sequence). CDR3 DNA sequence: TGTGCCAGCAGCTTGGAAGCCCCGGGCACAGATACGCAGTATTTT. Its protein is CASSLEAPGTDTQYF.

The chain has TRBV28 and TRBJ2-2, with D uncertain. Germline CDR1 is MDHEN and CDR2 is SYDVKM. V gave up 1 base and J gave up 6 bases, with 3 bases separating them. This CDR3 region has 12 residues. This CDR3 is CASSLFAGELFF. In DNA form, the CDR3 reads TGTGCCAGCAGTTTATTTGCCGGGGAGCTGTTTTTT.

The count of this clone is one. V gene TRBV7-9 combines with J gene TRBJ2-5; D may be TRBD2 (5 bases). Germline V lookup: CDR1 SEHNR, CDR2 FQNEAQ (reference sequence). V was clipped by 5 bases and J by 5 bases, with 6 bases between them. The CDR3 runs to 11 residues. The CDR3 is CASSRGETQYF. The CDR3 nucleotides are TGTGCCAGCAGCCGAGGGGAGACCCAGTACTTC.

Note on this clone: The same CDR3 can be traced to other DNA sequences in this sample. The CDR3 reads CASSLWQGNTEAFF. Here the CDR3 DNA reads TGTGCCAGCAGCTTGTGGCAGGGGAACACTGAAGCTTTCTTT. The chain combines TRBV5-4 with TRBJ1-1; D is possibly TRBD1 (5 bases). This CDR3 has 14 residues. Germline CDR1 reads SGHNT; CDR2 reads YYREEE (reference sequence). Trimming removed 1 base at V and 1 base at J, with 8 bases between. The full variable domain, with the rest looked up from reference TRBV5-4 and TRBJ1-1, is ETGVTQSPTHLIKTRGQQVTLRCSSQSGHNTVSWYQQALGQGPQFIFQYYREEENGRGNFPPRFSGLQFPNYSSELNVNALELDDSALYLCASSLWQGNTEAFFGQGTRLTVV.

The chain carries TRBV4-1 and TRBJ2-5; TRBD2 agrees at 10 bases. V lost 1 base to trimming and J lost 4 bases; unmatched junction nucleotides: 3. The CDR3 runs to 15 residues. Germline assignment: CDR1 MGHRA and CDR2 YSYEKL. The CDR3 coding sequence is TGCGCCAGCAGCCAAGTAACTAGCGGGACAGAGACCCAGTACTTC. Its protein is CASSQVTSGTETQYF.

The J gene is TRBJ1-2, the V gene TRBV2, with unresolved D. The CDR3 has 11 amino acids. In germline, CDR1 is SNHLY, CDR2 FYNNEI. Trimming removed 7 bases from V and 4 bases from J, with 7 bases in between. The CDR3 protein is CASKAGYGYTF. CDR3 DNA sequence: TGTGCCAGCAAAGCGGGCTATGGCTACACCTTC.

The chain couples TRBV2 to TRBJ2-7; 13 bases line up with TRBD2. The CDR3 length is 17 residues. Germline V gives CDR1 SNHLY, CDR2 FYNNEI. Trimming took 2 bases from V and 5 from J; bases not matched to a gene: 9. The chain's CDR3 is CASSERVGLAGIDEQYF. CDR3 sequence (DNA): TGTGCCAGCAGTGAAAGGGTGGGACTAGCGGGAATCGACGAGCAGTACTTC.

This clone was recorded only once. V is TRBV5-1 and J is TRBJ2-2; 9 bases map to TRBD2. This CDR3 contains 17 residues. Germline CDR1 is SGHRS and CDR2 is YFSETQ. V dropped 0 bases and J dropped 2; count of bases not matched to a gene: 5. CDR3 loop: CASSLASGAKNTGELFF. The CDR3 DNA reads TGCGCCAGCAGCTTGGCTAGCGGGGCGAAAAACACCGGGGAGCTGTTTTTT.

The chain is built from TRBV11-2 and TRBJ1-3; D unclear. Germline CDR1 and CDR2: SGHAT and FQNNGV. CDR3 length: 17 amino acids. Trimming took 1 base from V and 0 from J, leaving 13 bases between them. The CDR3 loop reads CASSLGLGSSSGNTIYF. The DNA of the CDR3 is TGTGCCAGCAGCTTAGGGTTGGGCTCGAGCTCTGGAAACACCATATATTTT. Drawing the rest from reference TRBV11-2 and TRBJ1-3, the complete variable domain is EAGVAQSPRYKIIEKRQSVAFWCNPISGHATLYWYQQILGQGPKLLIQFQNNGVVDDSQLPKDRFSAERLKGVDSTLKIQPAKLEDSAVYLCASSLGLGSSSGNTIYFGEGSWLTVV.

The chain joins TRBV5-1 to TRBJ2-4, with D possibly being TRBD1 (6 bases). Trimming shortened V by 4 bases and J by 9 bases, and 11 bases separated the two germline ends. Germline values: CDR1 SGHRS, CDR2 YFSETQ. The CDR3 length is 12 residues. The CDR3 loop is CASSQNRVIQYF. The CDR3 DNA sequence: TGCGCCAGCAGCCAGAACAGGGTCATTCAGTACTTC.

The chain has TRBV6-5 and TRBJ2-1; TRBD2 matches at 8 bases. The CDR3 has 15 amino acids. Germline V CDR1 and CDR2: MNHEY, SVGAGI. Losses at the gene ends were 6 bases for V and 7 bases for J; bases not matched to a gene: 11. CDR3 region: CASRKIGLASNEQFF. DNA for the CDR3: TGTGCCAGCAGAAAAATCGGACTAGCTAGTAATGAGCAGTTCTTC.

V is TRBV2 and J is TRBJ2-1; D is unclear. There are 11 residues in the CDR3. Looked up from germline, CDR1 is SNHLY and CDR2 is FYNNEI. V was shortened by 1 base and J by 8 bases, with 3 bases between the two germline ends. CDR3 region: CASSEVHEQFF. In DNA, the CDR3 is TGTGCCAGCAGTGAAGTACATGAGCAGTTCTTC. Full variable domain (missing parts from reference TRBV2 and TRBJ2-1): EPEVTQTPSHQVTQMGQEVILRCVPISNHLYFYWYRQILGQKVEFLVSFYNNEISEKSEIFDDQFSVERPDGSNFTLKIRSTKLEDSAMYFCASSEVHEQFFGPGTRLTVL.

The chain joins TRBV9 to TRBJ2-1, with 8 nucleotides matching TRBD2. The germline V gene has CDR1 SGDLS and CDR2 YYNGEE. The trim removed 2 bases at V and 9 bases at J, leaving 7 bases unmatched. The CDR3 runs to 14 residues. The CDR3 protein is CASSVLAGSIEQFF. CDR3 bases: TGTGCCAGCAGCGTCCTAGCGGGTAGCATTGAGCAGTTCTTC.

The chain uses TRBV27 and TRBJ2-7; 8 bases are a match to TRBD1. V shed 2 bases and J 4 bases; nucleotides not matched to a gene: 7. Germline V gene data show CDR1 as MNHEY and CDR2 as SMNVEV (reference sequence). The CDR3 is 15 residues long. This CDR3 reads CASSLQGATIYEQYF. The CDR3 DNA follows: TGTGCCAGCAGTTTACAGGGGGCTACGATATACGAGCAGTACTTC.

This clone was recorded only once. The chain links TRBV9 to TRBJ2-1; 15 bases match TRBD2. Germline CDR1 SGDLS, CDR2 YYNGEE. The CDR3 spans 16 residues. The J segment lost 8 bases and the V segment lost 4 bases, leaving 7 bases of the junction unmatched. The CDR3 spells CASSPRTSGRGDEQFF. CDR3 in DNA: TGTGCCAGCAGCCCGCGGACTAGCGGGAGGGGAGATGAGCAGTTCTTC.